A single sample gave rise to the 21 T cell receptor beta chains below, sequenced in a study of T cell changes during pregnancy in multiple sclerosis. Here immunoSEQ multiplex PCR was the method, and the copy in TCRdb shows in-frame clones only, minus some. The sample carries 20,000 to 25,000 clones, about 86% recorded once. The starting material was CD4+ T cells from peripheral blood mononuclear cells, obtained in the first trimester of pregnancy. These receptors came from a female donor in good health, enrolled as a control in a pregnancy study.

With respect to this clone: The junction differs from germline at one of its ends, possibly a read error. The V and J genes are TRBV28 and TRBJ2-7; D remains ambiguous. Germline V gene data show CDR1 as MDHEN and CDR2 as SYDVKM. The CDR3 sequence is 11 residues long. CDR3 sequence: CASSFPGFPSF. The CDR3 DNA reads TGTGCCAGCAGTTTTCCCGGTTTCCCAAGCTTC.

This chain connects TRBV19 to TRBJ2-6, with TRBD2 identical over 7 bases. Germline trimming cut 1 base from V and 2 bases from J; bases unmatched to any gene: 2. The CDR3 totals 16 residues. Germline values: CDR1 LNHDA, CDR2 SQIVND (reference sequence). CDR3 in DNA: TGTGCCAGTAGTATAGGGGAGGGGACTGGGGCCAACGTCCTGACTTTC. Its translation: CASSIGEGTGANVLTF.

This clone came up once. This chain connects TRBV2 to TRBJ1-3, with D maybe TRBD1 (5 bases). Trimming stripped 6 bases from V and 5 bases from J, with 17 bases between. The CDR3 has 15 residues. The germline V gene encodes CDR1 SNHLY and CDR2 FYNNEI. Here the CDR3 reads CASRQDPGLRNTIYF. The CDR3 bases are TGTGCCAGCAGGCAAGATCCGGGACTAAGAAACACCATATATTTT.

V and J are TRBV19 and TRBJ2-7, with D possibly matching TRBD1 (6 bases). Germline V gene sequence: CDR1 LNHDA, CDR2 SQIVND (reference sequence). This CDR3 comprises 13 residues. V was trimmed by 4 bases and J by 6 bases, leaving 13 bases between them. CDR3 amino acids: CASSTRGQSEQYF. In DNA form, the CDR3 reads TGTGCCAGTAGTACGAGGGGACAATCCGAGCAGTACTTC.

The chain has TRBV9 and TRBJ2-1; 11 nucleotides agree with TRBD1. Per the germline V gene, CDR1 is SGDLS and CDR2 is YYNGEE. The CDR3 has 16 residues. V gave up 7 bases and J gave up 7 bases; unmatched junction bases: 13. This chain's CDR3 is CASSPLGQGAINEQFF. The CDR3 coding sequence is TGTGCCAGCTCACCTCTTGGACAGGGGGCAATTAATGAGCAGTTCTTC.

The chain carries TRBV5-1 and TRBJ2-2; TRBD1 matches at 7 bases. V shed 3 bases, J shed 3 bases, and the junction held 5 bases outside the gene matches. Germline V gene sequence: CDR1 SGHRS, CDR2 YFSETQ. The CDR3 contains 15 residues. CDR3 bases: TGCGCCAGCAGCTCCGGGACAGCGGACACCGGGGAGCTGTTTTTT. Encoded protein: CASSSGTADTGELFF.

The rearrangement joins TRBV4-3 to TRBJ2-4; possibly TRBD1 for D (6 bases). Trimming cost V 0 bases and J 7 bases, with 13 bases left between them. The CDR3 sequence is 15 residues long. Germline CDR1 is LGHNA and CDR2 is YSLEER. CDR3 residues: CASSQDGPGENIQYF. Written as DNA, the CDR3 is TGCGCCAGCAGCCAAGATGGCCCAGGGGAGAACATTCAGTACTTC.

The rearrangement uses TRBV7-9 and TRBJ1-1; no clear D gene. Trimming took 5 bases from V and 9 from J, leaving 13 bases between them. Germline CDR1 SEHNR, CDR2 FQNEAQ (reference sequence). CDR3 length equals 12 residues. CDR3 sequence: CASSHQVHQAFF. The DNA for the CDR3 is TGTGCCAGCAGCCACCAGGTCCACCAAGCTTTCTTT.

V gene TRBV10-1 combines with J gene TRBJ2-3, with no clear D. Germline CDR1 reads WNHNN; CDR2 reads SYGVQD (reference sequence). V lost 0 bases, J lost 2 bases, and 12 bases lay in between. The CDR3 sequence is 16 residues long. CDR3 sequence reads: CASSESKLHYTDTQYF. For the CDR3, the DNA is TGCGCCAGCAGTGAGTCGAAACTACATTACACAGATACGCAGTATTTT.

This clone was seen just once. V usage is TRBV5-6 and J usage is TRBJ2-7; D possibly corresponds to TRBD2 (7 bases). There are 14 residues in the CDR3. The ends were cut back, 3 bases at V and 5 bases at J, with 15 bases in the middle. Germline CDR1 is SGHDT and CDR2 is YYEEEE. Here the CDR3 reads CASSSGGQGDEQYF. Written as DNA, the CDR3 is TGTGCCAGCAGCTCGGGGGGCCAAGGGGACGAGCAGTACTTC.

The chain has TRBV30 and TRBJ1-3, with D possibly TRBD1 on 5 matching bases. This CDR3 is 12 amino acids long. Trimming removed 7 bases at V and 0 bases at J, with 7 bases between. Germline CDR1 and CDR2: GTSNPN and SVGIG (reference sequence). This chain's CDR3 is CALTVSGNTIYF. CDR3 in DNA: TGTGCCTTGACAGTCTCTGGAAACACCATATATTTT.

This clone was seen a handful of times. CDR3 nucleotides: TGCGCCAGCAGCCCTGGGACAGCCCAGAATGAGCAGTTCTTC. Translated: CASSPGTAQNEQFF. The chain joins TRBV5-1 to TRBJ2-1; 7 nucleotides line up with TRBD1. CDR3 size: 14 residues. V trimming: 4 bases; J trimming: 7 bases; junction bases outside the gene matches: 8. CDR1 and CDR2 from the germline V gene are SGHRS and YFSETQ.

J is TRBJ2-7 and V is TRBV11-3, with D uncertain. Trimming took off 1 base at V and 2 bases at J, with 9 bases between the two ends. The length of the CDR3 is 14 residues. The germline V gene encodes CDR1 SGHNT and CDR2 YENEEA. The CDR3 is CASSLGSETYEQYF. CDR3 in DNA: TGTGCCAGCAGCTTAGGGTCGGAGACCTACGAGCAGTACTTC.

The chain carries TRBV6-1 and TRBJ2-5; D is possibly TRBD2 (5 bases). The CDR3 runs to 15 residues. Germline V gene lookup returns CDR1 MNHNS and CDR2 SASEGT. Trimming left V 6 bases short and J 5 bases short, with 19 bases between. The CDR3 sequence is CASSLLALWSETQYF. As DNA, the CDR3 is TGTGCCAGCAGCCTTCTAGCTTTGTGGTCGGAGACCCAGTACTTC.

This chain joins TRBV4-3 and TRBJ2-2, with TRBD2 matching over 10 bases. V lost 4 bases, J lost 3 bases, and 5 bases stayed unmatched. Per germline, CDR1 LGHNA and CDR2 YSLEER. This CDR3 spans 16 amino acids. The CDR3 bases are TGCGCCAGCAGCCGTCTAGCGGGGGTCCACACCGGGGAGCTGTTTTTT. Its protein product is CASSRLAGVHTGELFF.

A few counts support this clone. The chain carries TRBV7-3 and TRBJ2-7, with D unclear. CDR1 is SGHTA and CDR2 is FQGTGA in the germline V gene. With 4 bases removed from V and 7 bases from J, the gap between germline ends came to 14 bases. This CDR3 spans 13 amino acids. The CDR3 region has the DNA TGTGCCAGCAGCTCCGGTCTTCACGGGGAGCAGTACTTC. Encoded protein: CASSSGLHGEQYF.

Regarding this clone: Other DNA sequences of this sample code for an identical CDR3. This chain joins TRBV6-5 and TRBJ2-7, with a possible D match to TRBD2 (6 bases). The V end lost 3 bases, the J end lost 5 bases, and 17 bases lay between the germline ends. This CDR3 comprises 15 residues. From germline, CDR1 is MNHEY and CDR2 SVGAGI. The CDR3 reads CASSYTQTSGDEQYF. CDR3 DNA: TGTGCCAGCAGTTATACCCAGACTAGTGGGGACGAGCAGTACTTC.

V usage is TRBV6-5 and J usage is TRBJ2-5; D perhaps matches TRBD1 (6 bases). CDR3 size: 16 residues. Germline CDR1 MNHEY, CDR2 SVGAGI. Trimming removed 0 bases from V and 5 bases from J, with 16 bases in between. The CDR3 region has the DNA TGTGCCAGCAGTTACTCCCTGGTTGGGGGCGTGGAGACCCAGTACTTC. It specifies CASSYSLVGGVETQYF.

The chain couples TRBV7-6 to TRBJ2-5; tentative D call: TRBD2 (5 bases). With 5 bases removed from V and 0 bases from J, the gap between germline ends came to 16 bases. The CDR3 consists of 16 residues. From germline, CDR1 is SGHVS and CDR2 FNYEAQ. CDR3 in DNA: TGTGCCAGCAGCCCCGGAGGTGGGCGTTACCAAGAGACCCAGTACTTC. Residues: CASSPGGGRYQETQYF.

The gene calls are TRBV5-1 and TRBJ1-5; D is perhaps TRBD1 (6 bases). Germline loops: CDR1 SGHRS, CDR2 YFSETQ. Deletions cut 5 bases from V and 3 bases from J, with 15 bases between. The CDR3 is 15 residues long. CDR3 sequence (DNA): TGCGCCAGCAGTATTACAGCAGGGGTCAATCAGCCCCAGCATTTT. Amino acids: CASSITAGVNQPQHF.

This clone was observed a single time. The chain couples TRBV2 to TRBJ2-2; 8 nucleotides agree with TRBD2. Germline CDR1 is SNHLY and CDR2 is FYNNEI. The CDR3 runs 16 residues. The CDR3 bases are TGTGCAGCCGGAGGGACTAGAAGGGCGAACACCGGGGAGCTGTTTTTT. Amino acids: CAAGGTRRANTGELFF.